One T cell receptor beta chain is described in this entry. Using immunoSEQ multiplex PCR, the repertoire was profiled, and TCRdb retains in-frame clones only, with some absent. This table holds 310,000 or so clones, roughly 86% found once. Trimming stripped 1 base from V and 8 bases from J, with 14 bases between. The CDR3 is made up of 15 amino acids. CDR1 is MGHRA, CDR2 YSYEKL, per germline. The sample belongs to a study of blood T cell repertoires in COVID-19. Whole-study context: Sites across the United States, Italy and Spain contributed samples from acute and convalescent COVID-19. T cells, B-cell-depleted T cells, or PBMCs supplied cDNA or gDNA.

Sequencing was performed on peripheral blood. The rearrangement uses TRBV4-1 and TRBJ1-4; maybe TRBD1 (5 bases). This sequence was found in a woman under 40 with COVID-19, enrolled during active disease. CDR3: CASSQVGQGREKLFF. In DNA, the CDR3 is TGCGCCAGCAGCCAAGTCGGTCAGGGTCGGGAAAAACTGTTTTTT.